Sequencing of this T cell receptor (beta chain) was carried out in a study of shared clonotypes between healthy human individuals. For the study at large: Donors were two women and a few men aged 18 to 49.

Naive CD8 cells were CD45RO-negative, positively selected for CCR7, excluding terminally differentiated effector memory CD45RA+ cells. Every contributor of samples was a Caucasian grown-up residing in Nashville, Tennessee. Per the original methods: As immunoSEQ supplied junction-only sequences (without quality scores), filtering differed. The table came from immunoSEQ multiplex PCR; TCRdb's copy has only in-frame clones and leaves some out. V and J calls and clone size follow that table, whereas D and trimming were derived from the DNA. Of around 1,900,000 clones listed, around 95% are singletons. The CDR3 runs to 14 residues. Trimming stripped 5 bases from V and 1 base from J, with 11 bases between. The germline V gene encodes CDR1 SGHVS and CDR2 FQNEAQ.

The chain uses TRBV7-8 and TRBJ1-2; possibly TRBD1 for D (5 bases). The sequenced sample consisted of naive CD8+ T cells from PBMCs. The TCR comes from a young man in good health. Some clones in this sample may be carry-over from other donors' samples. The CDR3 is CASSDQDNNYGYTF. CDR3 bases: TGTGCCAGCAGCGACCAGGACAATAACTATGGCTACACCTTC.